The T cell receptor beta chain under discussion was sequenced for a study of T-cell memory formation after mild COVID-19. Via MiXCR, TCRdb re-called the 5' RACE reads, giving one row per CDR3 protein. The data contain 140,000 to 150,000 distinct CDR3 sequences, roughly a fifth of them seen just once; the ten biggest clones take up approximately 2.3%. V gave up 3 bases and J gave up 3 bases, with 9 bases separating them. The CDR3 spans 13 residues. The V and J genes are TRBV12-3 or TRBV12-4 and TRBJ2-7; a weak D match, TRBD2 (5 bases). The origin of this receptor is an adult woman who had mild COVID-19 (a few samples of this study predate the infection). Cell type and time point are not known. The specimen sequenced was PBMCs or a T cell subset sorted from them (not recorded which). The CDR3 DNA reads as TGTGCCAGCAGTTTTGGACTTCGCTACGAGCAGTACTTC. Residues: CASSFGLRYEQYF.